This T cell receptor beta chain was retrieved from a study of Ad26.COV2.S vaccination and SARS-CoV-2 variants. Turning to the study itself: Ad26.COV2.S was injected intramuscularly once or twice, 56 days apart.

With regard to this clone: The antigen is not known.

Study results and caveats: Vaccine recipients posted higher spike-specific TCR breadth than their placebo counterparts.

Using immunoSEQ multiplex PCR, the repertoire was profiled, and TCRdb retains in-frame clones only, with some absent. The table includes over 400,000 clones, 92% detected once. Documented treatment: approximately 18 received Ad26.COV2.S at low or high dose, single or two shots; about 5 received placebo; per-sample allocation not given. Day 63 following the first vaccine or placebo injection was when the samples were taken. Sample: peripheral blood, taken in a trial of Ad26.COV2.S vaccine versus placebo. This TCR was recovered from a person aged 18-65 years who received the Ad26.COV2.S COVID-19 vaccine or a placebo.

CDR3 protein: CASSYSVQGRSYEQYF. CDR3 nucleotide sequence: TGTGCCAGCAGTTACTCTGTCCAGGGCAGGTCTTACGAGCAGTACTTC. This chain connects TRBV6-5 to TRBJ2-7, with a weak D call TRBD1 (5 bases). The CDR3 is 16 amino acids. From germline, CDR1 is MNHEY and CDR2 SVGAGI. Deletions cut 0 bases from V and 4 bases from J, with 16 bases between.